A selection of T cell receptor beta chains follows, all from one sample in a study of blood T cell repertoires in COVID-19. Sequenced by immunoSEQ multiplex PCR; TCRdb stores in-frame clones only, minus some. Altogether fewer than 250,000 clones are present, 86% being singletons, with the ten largest covering roughly 2%. Sample: peripheral blood. These receptors came from a woman aged 50 to 60 with acute or convalescent COVID-19. CDR3s include the opening cysteine and the closing phenylalanine or tryptophan. The order of the fields is CDR3 protein, CDR3 DNA, clone size, V gene, D gene, J gene. The D gene is left open where the match is weak. Some rows have no size entry. The others give once, few or many, or a class for an expanded clone.

CDR3aa: CASSPDSHSGNTIYF
CDR3nt: TGCGCCAGCAGCCCCGACAGTCACTCTGGAAACACCATATATTTT
abundance: -
v_gene: TRBV4-3
d_gene: -
j_gene: TRBJ1-3

CDR3aa: CASSFRRDQETQYF
CDR3nt: TGTGCCAGCAGCTTCAGACGGGACCAAGAGACCCAGTACTTC
abundance: -
v_gene: TRBV13
d_gene: -
j_gene: TRBJ2-5

CDR3aa: CATSSGLAGAYNEQFF
CDR3nt: TGTGCCACCAGCAGCGGACTAGCGGGAGCCTACAATGAGCAGTTCTTC
abundance: -
v_gene: TRBV15
d_gene: TRBD2
j_gene: TRBJ2-1

CDR3aa: CATSDRKRDRDIGELFF
CDR3nt: TGTGCCACCAGTGATCGGAAACGGGACAGGGATATCGGGGAGCTGTTTTTT
abundance: -
v_gene: TRBV24-1
d_gene: TRBD1
j_gene: TRBJ2-2

CDR3aa: CASSLIQTGELFF
CDR3nt: TGTGCCAGCAGCTTAATCCAGACCGGGGAGCTGTTTTTT
abundance: -
v_gene: TRBV11-3
d_gene: -
j_gene: TRBJ2-2

CDR3aa: CASSVQGSTGELFF
CDR3nt: TGTGCCAGCAGCGTTCAGGGGAGCACCGGGGAGCTGTTTTTT
abundance: -
v_gene: TRBV2
d_gene: -
j_gene: TRBJ2-2

CDR3aa: CASSARGNSPLHF
CDR3nt: TGTGCCAGCAGCGCCCGAGGAAATTCACCCCTCCACTTT
abundance: -
v_gene: TRBV5-6
d_gene: -
j_gene: TRBJ1-6

CDR3aa: CASSSRDRDKNTEAFF
CDR3nt: TGCGCCAGCAGCTCAAGGGACAGGGATAAGAACACTGAAGCTTTCTTT
abundance: -
v_gene: TRBV5-1
d_gene: TRBD1
j_gene: TRBJ1-1

CDR3aa: CASSVHGSGDPYEQYF
CDR3nt: TGTGCCAGCAGCGTACACGGTAGCGGGGACCCCTACGAGCAGTACTTC
abundance: -
v_gene: TRBV9
d_gene: TRBD2
j_gene: TRBJ2-7

CDR3aa: CASSAQRMNTEAFF
CDR3nt: TGCGCCAGCAGCGCCCAGCGTATGAACACTGAAGCTTTCTTT
abundance: few
v_gene: TRBV5-1
d_gene: -
j_gene: TRBJ1-1

CDR3aa: CATAPGAYEQFF
CDR3nt: TGTGCCACCGCCCCGGGTGCGTATGAGCAGTTCTTC
abundance: few
v_gene: TRBV19
d_gene: -
j_gene: TRBJ2-1

CDR3aa: CASSVGQGVNNEQFF
CDR3nt: TGTGCCAGCAGCGTAGGGCAGGGGGTCAACAATGAGCAGTTCTTC
abundance: -
v_gene: TRBV9
d_gene: TRBD1
j_gene: TRBJ2-1

CDR3aa: CASSPRAGGEGQETQYF
CDR3nt: TGTGCCAGCTCACCTCGGGCAGGGGGCGAGGGGCAAGAGACCCAGTACTTC
abundance: -
v_gene: TRBV18
d_gene: TRBD1
j_gene: TRBJ2-5

CDR3aa: CASGPSANTGELFF
CDR3nt: TGTGCCAGCGGCCCTAGCGCGAACACCGGGGAGCTGTTTTTT
abundance: -
v_gene: TRBV9
d_gene: -
j_gene: TRBJ2-2

CDR3aa: CASSLVTRAVETQYF
CDR3nt: TGCGCCAGCAGCTTGGTTACGAGGGCGGTAGAGACCCAGTACTTC
abundance: -
v_gene: TRBV5-1
d_gene: -
j_gene: TRBJ2-5

CDR3aa: CATSADREYQPQHF
CDR3nt: TGTGCCACCAGTGCCGACAGGGAGTATCAGCCCCAGCATTTT
abundance: -
v_gene: TRBV24-1
d_gene: TRBD1
j_gene: TRBJ1-5

CDR3aa: CAWTRTDNYGYTF
CDR3nt: TGTGCCTGGACAAGGACAGACAACTATGGCTACACCTTC
abundance: -
v_gene: TRBV30
d_gene: -
j_gene: TRBJ1-2

CDR3aa: CASSETPPSGRIYEQYF
CDR3nt: TGTGCCAGCAGTGAGACACCCCCTAGCGGGAGAATTTACGAGCAGTACTTC
abundance: -
v_gene: TRBV2
d_gene: TRBD2
j_gene: TRBJ2-7

CDR3aa: CASSQEVQSPLHF
CDR3nt: TGCGCCAGCAGCCAAGAAGTCCAGTCACCCCTCCACTTT
abundance: -
v_gene: TRBV4-1
d_gene: -
j_gene: TRBJ1-6

CDR3aa: CASSTDYEQYF
CDR3nt: TGTGCCAGCAGCACAGACTACGAGCAGTACTTC
abundance: -
v_gene: TRBV7-2
d_gene: -
j_gene: TRBJ2-7